The entry that follows covers one TCR beta chain sequence. In the original processing: The authors estimated nucleated cell counts from reference gene primer amplification. The protocol was immunoSEQ multiplex PCR, while the TCRdb copy is restricted to in-frame clones and leaves out a portion. V, J and clone size are those of that table, while D and trimming were read from the DNA. The table records about 80,000 clones, approximately 84% of them present only once. Germline-derived CDR1 and CDR2 are SGHTA and FQGNSA. There are 14 residues in the CDR3. Germline trimming cut 0 bases from V and 4 bases from J; bases unmatched to any gene: 3. This entry belongs to a study of blood T cell repertoires in COVID-19. Study overall: Whether acute or convalescent, the COVID-19 samples came from the United States, Italy and Spain. T cells, B-cell-depleted T cells, or PBMCs provided the cDNA or gDNA that served as material.

V usage is TRBV7-2 and J usage is TRBJ2-7; TRBD2 agrees at 7 bases. Specimen: peripheral blood. The sequence was collected from a man in his 60s with active or convalescent COVID-19. The CDR3 sequence: CASSLAPSGYEQYF. CDR3 bases: TGTGCCAGCAGCTTAGCTCCTAGCGGATACGAGCAGTACTTC.